The present T cell receptor beta chain was sequenced within a study of blood T cell repertoires in COVID-19 (dated by TCRdb to the early 2020s). For context, the study as a whole: Samples from collaborators originated in the United States, Italy and Spain and spanned both the acute and convalescent phases of COVID-19. The material from the prospective study consisted of cDNA or gDNA derived from T cells, B-cell-depleted T cells, or PBMCs. Subjects who had been exposed to COVID-19, were actively infected with it, or had recovered from it provided the deeply sampled blood TCRbeta repertoires that made up the dataset. The repertoires were made available in a free public database intended to serve as a resource for research on the immune response to SARS-CoV-2. The samples were drawn from the first 160 participants of the ongoing ImmuneRACE study and from roughly 1,300 subjects provided by 6 global collaborators. Sample metadata almost always included a de-identified subject ID, COVID-19 status, age in years and sex. Where available, HLA class I and class II types were taken from metadata supplied by the sample provider and were not determined by assay-based typing. The study at large found these results: The amount of clinical and demographic metadata varied by source and participant and was provided uncurated.

The immunoSEQ Assay, a bias-controlled multiplex PCR, was used to amplify TCRbeta CDR3 regions from genomic DNA. Per the original workflow: Nucleated cell counts per sample were estimated from amplification of reference gene primers within the assay. Sequence reads were collapsed and filtered to measure the absolute abundance of every unique TCRbeta CDR3 rearrangement. Productive Simpson clonality was computed per sample as the square root of Simpson's diversity index over productive rearrangements. TCRdb re-hosts the immuneACCESS table, in-frame sequences only. Its copies lack some clones; in the studies checked, an unresolved V gene accounts for under half of them, and the cause for the rest is not known. V, J and clone size were drawn from that table, and D and trimming were deduced from the DNA. The sample table shows roughly 40,000 clones, and 70% to 90% are seen once. The top ten clones comprise 2.4% of the sample.

The collaborating institutions used their own protocols to collect whole blood in K2EDTA tubes. Collaborator samples were shipped for TCRbeta analysis as frozen whole blood, isolated PBMCs, or DNA extracted from either sample type. Concerning this clone: The target of this receptor is not known. Per-base quality was not reported, and no clone a single base away is much larger than it.

From the germline V gene, CDR1 is MGHDK and CDR2 is SYGVNS. Relative to germline, V is missing 6 bases and J is missing 2 bases, with 11 bases of the junction outside any gene match. From cysteine to phenylalanine, the CDR3 is 16 amino acids long. CDR3 DNA only is kept here, 48 bases in frame from base 1. The sample comprised peripheral blood. The chain couples TRBV25-1 to TRBJ2-3; the junction holds 7 bases that match TRBD2. The clonotype was recovered from a human donor in a cohort sampled during active COVID-19. The CDR3 is CASRKGGGGTTDTQYF. The sequenced DNA is TGTGCCAGCAGGAAAGGCGGCGGGGGAACCACAGATACGCAGTATTTT. The full variable domain, with segments outside the CDR3 supplied by the reference TRBV25-1 and TRBJ2-3 proteins, appears as EADIYQTPRYLVIGTGKKITLECSQTMGHDKMYWYQQDPGMELHLIHYSYGVNSTEKGDLSSESTVSRIRTEHFPLTLESARPSHTSQYLCASRKGGGGTTDTQYFGPGTRLTVL.